Listed below are T cell receptor beta chains from one sample, sequenced in a study of blood T cell repertoires in COVID-19. Sequenced by immunoSEQ multiplex PCR; TCRdb stores in-frame clones only, minus some. Among 400,000 to 450,000 clones, over 75% were seen once, and the ten largest hold approximately 1.5%. The sequenced sample was peripheral blood. Source of these receptors: a middle-aged woman with COVID-19, enrolled during active disease. CDR3s include the opening cysteine and the closing phenylalanine or tryptophan. The D gene is left open where the match is weak. Not every row has a clone size; where given, it reads once, few, many or a size class.

clone_size: -; v_call: TRBV6-5; cdr3_length: 15; d_call: -; j_call: TRBJ1-6; cdr3_nt: TGTGCCAGCAGTCCACCAGGGGTGTGGGGTTCACCCCTCCACTTT; cdr3_aa: CASSPPGVWGSPLHF
clone_size: -; v_call: TRBV2; cdr3_length: 15; d_call: TRBD2; j_call: TRBJ2-3; cdr3_nt: TGTGCCAGCAGTGACAGTAGCGGGGGCACAGATACGCAGTATTTT; cdr3_aa: CASSDSSGGTDTQYF
clone_size: -; v_call: TRBV4-1; cdr3_length: 13; d_call: -; j_call: TRBJ1-1; cdr3_nt: TGCGCCAGCAGCCCGACAGGGAACACTGAAGCTTTCTTT; cdr3_aa: CASSPTGNTEAFF
clone_size: once; v_call: TRBV6-4; cdr3_length: 19; d_call: -; j_call: TRBJ2-6; cdr3_nt: TGTGCCAGCAGTTCCTCTGGACTGGATAATTTGGGCGGGGCCAACGTCCTGACTTTC; cdr3_aa: CASSSSGLDNLGGANVLTF
clone_size: -; v_call: TRBV28; cdr3_length: 17; d_call: TRBD1; j_call: TRBJ1-5; cdr3_nt: TGTGCCATCCAATCCGGACAGGGGGCGTGGGGCAATCAGCCCCAGCATTTT; cdr3_aa: CAIQSGQGAWGNQPQHF
clone_size: -; v_call: TRBV6-2/TRBV6-3; cdr3_length: 14; d_call: TRBD1; j_call: TRBJ1-2; cdr3_nt: TGTGCCAGCAGTTACGGCAGGGGGCCCTATGGCTACACCTTC; cdr3_aa: CASSYGRGPYGYTF
clone_size: -; v_call: TRBV30; cdr3_length: 16; d_call: TRBD2; j_call: TRBJ2-7; cdr3_nt: TGTGCCTGGAGAAGTGGACTAGCGGGAGGGCTTGGCGAGCAGTACTTC; cdr3_aa: CAWRSGLAGGLGEQYF
clone_size: -; v_call: TRBV7-2; cdr3_length: 13; d_call: -; j_call: TRBJ1-2; cdr3_nt: TGTGCCAGCAGCTTATTAATCCGCTATGGCTACACCTTC; cdr3_aa: CASSLLIRYGYTF
clone_size: -; v_call: TRBV10-3; cdr3_length: 15; d_call: TRBD2; j_call: TRBJ2-7; cdr3_nt: TGTGCCATCAGTGAGGGGGGGGTCAATGCCTACGAGCAGTACTTC; cdr3_aa: CAISEGGVNAYEQYF
clone_size: -; v_call: TRBV11-2; cdr3_length: 14; d_call: -; j_call: TRBJ2-5; cdr3_nt: TGTGCCAGCAACTGGGGGGTAGTGGAAGAGACCCAGTACTTC; cdr3_aa: CASNWGVVEETQYF
clone_size: -; v_call: TRBV7-9; cdr3_length: 15; d_call: TRBD1; j_call: TRBJ1-4; cdr3_nt: TGTGCCAGCAGCCCCGGGGACAGGGTAAAGGAAAAACTGTTTTTT; cdr3_aa: CASSPGDRVKEKLFF
clone_size: -; v_call: TRBV5-1; cdr3_length: 15; d_call: TRBD2; j_call: TRBJ2-5; cdr3_nt: TGCGCCAGCAGCTCCGGACTAGCGGGGGGAGAGACCCAGTACTTC; cdr3_aa: CASSSGLAGGETQYF
clone_size: -; v_call: TRBV2; cdr3_length: 14; d_call: -; j_call: TRBJ1-4; cdr3_nt: TGTGCCAGCACCTTTCGACACACAGATGAAAAACTGTTTTTT; cdr3_aa: CASTFRHTDEKLFF
clone_size: once; v_call: TRBV30; cdr3_length: 16; d_call: -; j_call: TRBJ2-3; cdr3_nt: TGTGCCTGGAACCCCTTACTAGAAGATAACACAGATACGCAGTATTTT; cdr3_aa: CAWNPLLEDNTDTQYF
clone_size: -; v_call: TRBV19; cdr3_length: 14; d_call: -; j_call: TRBJ2-3; cdr3_nt: TGTGCCAGTAGTCCTCTTTCAGGGACAGATACGCAGTATTTT; cdr3_aa: CASSPLSGTDTQYF
clone_size: -; v_call: TRBV28; cdr3_length: 13; d_call: -; j_call: TRBJ1-1; cdr3_nt: TGTGCCAGCAGTCCCGGGCGGGACGCTGAAGCTTTCTTT; cdr3_aa: CASSPGRDAEAFF
clone_size: -; v_call: TRBV11-2; cdr3_length: 17; d_call: -; j_call: TRBJ1-6; cdr3_nt: TGTGCCAGCAGCTTCCCGGGGGGGAGCTCCTATAATTCACCCCTCCACTTT; cdr3_aa: CASSFPGGSSYNSPLHF
clone_size: -; v_call: TRBV6-5; cdr3_length: 14; d_call: -; j_call: TRBJ1-2; cdr3_nt: TGTGCCAGCAGCCCCTTCCGCCAGGGTCCGGGCTACACCTTC; cdr3_aa: CASSPFRQGPGYTF
clone_size: few; v_call: TRBV6-6; cdr3_length: 11; d_call: -; j_call: TRBJ2-1; cdr3_nt: TGTGCCAGCAGTTACCCAAATGAGCAGTTCTTC; cdr3_aa: CASSYPNEQFF
clone_size: -; v_call: TRBV6-4; cdr3_length: 13; d_call: TRBD1; j_call: TRBJ2-1; cdr3_nt: TGTGCCAGCAGTGAAGGCAGGGGGAATGAGCAGTTCTTC; cdr3_aa: CASSEGRGNEQFF
clone_size: -; v_call: TRBV28; cdr3_length: 14; d_call: -; j_call: TRBJ2-7; cdr3_nt: TGTGCCAGCAGTCTCGACAGTGGCGCCTACGAGCAGTACTTC; cdr3_aa: CASSLDSGAYEQYF
clone_size: -; v_call: TRBV11-2; cdr3_length: 17; d_call: TRBD1; j_call: TRBJ1-6; cdr3_nt: TGTGCCAGCAGCTTAGGGGTACAGGGGGCCGTTAATTCACCCCTCCACTTT; cdr3_aa: CASSLGVQGAVNSPLHF
clone_size: -; v_call: TRBV30; cdr3_length: 16; d_call: -; j_call: TRBJ2-2; cdr3_nt: TGTGCCTGGAGTAGGGGCGGTGGGGTGGAAACCGGGGAGCTGTTTTTT; cdr3_aa: CAWSRGGGVETGELFF
clone_size: -; v_call: TRBV2; cdr3_length: 14; d_call: -; j_call: TRBJ2-1; cdr3_nt: TGTGCCAGCAGTGGGTGGGAGGGGGAAAATGAGCAGTTCTTC; cdr3_aa: CASSGWEGENEQFF
clone_size: once; v_call: TRBV6-6; cdr3_length: 16; d_call: -; j_call: TRBJ2-2; cdr3_nt: TGTGCCAGCAGTTACTCGGGGACACCAAACACCGGGGAGCTGTTTTTT; cdr3_aa: CASSYSGTPNTGELFF
clone_size: -; v_call: TRBV6-2/TRBV6-3; cdr3_length: 13; d_call: -; j_call: TRBJ2-7; cdr3_nt: TGTGCCAGCAGTGCTACCGCGACGACTGAGGAGTACTTC; cdr3_aa: CASSATATTEEYF
clone_size: -; v_call: TRBV6-5; cdr3_length: 14; d_call: -; j_call: TRBJ2-1; cdr3_nt: TGTGCCAGCAGTTACGATTCTAGCTCCGATGAGCAGTTCTTC; cdr3_aa: CASSYDSSSDEQFF
clone_size: -; v_call: TRBV27; cdr3_length: 16; d_call: TRBD1; j_call: TRBJ1-2; cdr3_nt: TGTGCCAGCATTTTTAGTAGTGGGTGTCAGGGGGAGGGCTACACCTTC; cdr3_aa: CASIFSSGCQGEGYTF
clone_size: -; v_call: TRBV15; cdr3_length: 13; d_call: -; j_call: TRBJ1-5; cdr3_nt: TGTGCCACCAGCAGCACCTTCCTAGGGGCTATGCATTTT; cdr3_aa: CATSSTFLGAMHF
clone_size: -; v_call: TRBV5-6; cdr3_length: 14; d_call: -; j_call: TRBJ1-2; cdr3_nt: TGTGCCAGCAGCTTGTTGGCACGGGACTATGGCTACACCTTC; cdr3_aa: CASSLLARDYGYTF
clone_size: -; v_call: TRBV6-5; cdr3_length: 16; d_call: -; j_call: TRBJ2-7; cdr3_nt: TGTGCCAGCAGTTACTCACAAGCGGTTGTGGCCTACGAGCAGTACTTC; cdr3_aa: CASSYSQAVVAYEQYF
clone_size: -; v_call: TRBV12-5; cdr3_length: 15; d_call: TRBD1; j_call: TRBJ1-1; cdr3_nt: TGTGCTAGTGGCCCCCCGGACAGGGTAAAAACTGAAGCTTTCTTT; cdr3_aa: CASGPPDRVKTEAFF
clone_size: -; v_call: TRBV5-5; cdr3_length: 15; d_call: TRBD1; j_call: TRBJ2-7; cdr3_nt: TGTGCCAGCAGCCTAAGATCCGGGACAGTCTACGAGCAGTACTTC; cdr3_aa: CASSLRSGTVYEQYF
clone_size: -; v_call: TRBV18; cdr3_length: 16; d_call: -; j_call: TRBJ1-1; cdr3_nt: TGTGCCAGCTCACCCGAACAGACAAGACTGAACACTGAAGCTTTCTTT; cdr3_aa: CASSPEQTRLNTEAFF
clone_size: once; v_call: TRBV2; cdr3_length: 16; d_call: TRBD1; j_call: TRBJ1-4; cdr3_nt: TGTGCCAGCAGGACTCGGACAGGGAGTATAAATGAAAAACTGTTTTTT; cdr3_aa: CASRTRTGSINEKLFF
clone_size: -; v_call: TRBV6-6; cdr3_length: 16; d_call: -; j_call: TRBJ1-6; cdr3_nt: TGTGCCAGCAGCCGCACATGGAGCTCCTATAATTCACCCCTCCACTTT; cdr3_aa: CASSRTWSSYNSPLHF
clone_size: -; v_call: TRBV2; cdr3_length: 12; d_call: -; j_call: TRBJ1-1; cdr3_nt: TGTGCCATCCCGGGGTCGAACACTGAAGCTTTCTTT; cdr3_aa: CAIPGSNTEAFF
clone_size: -; v_call: TRBV6-2/TRBV6-3; cdr3_length: 15; d_call: TRBD1; j_call: TRBJ1-5; cdr3_nt: TGTGCCAGCAGTTCCGGGACAGGGCCCCATCAGCCCCAGCATTTT; cdr3_aa: CASSSGTGPHQPQHF
clone_size: -; v_call: TRBV7-2; cdr3_length: 14; d_call: -; j_call: TRBJ1-1; cdr3_nt: TGTGCCAGCAGCCGTCGTGTATCGAACACTGAAGCTTTCTTT; cdr3_aa: CASSRRVSNTEAFF
clone_size: once; v_call: TRBV10-3; cdr3_length: 13; d_call: TRBD1; j_call: TRBJ2-7; cdr3_nt: TGTGCCACCAGGACAGGGCCGAACTACGAGCAGTACTTC; cdr3_aa: CATRTGPNYEQYF
clone_size: -; v_call: TRBV6-2/TRBV6-3; cdr3_length: 17; d_call: TRBD2; j_call: TRBJ2-1; cdr3_nt: TGTGCCAGCAGTCAACCGGGCGGGGGGCCGTTTCACAATGAGCAGTTCTTC; cdr3_aa: CASSQPGGGPFHNEQFF
clone_size: -; v_call: TRBV7-6; cdr3_length: 14; d_call: -; j_call: TRBJ1-6; cdr3_nt: TGTGCCAGCAGCCGGGACACCGATAATTCACCCCTCCACTTT; cdr3_aa: CASSRDTDNSPLHF
clone_size: few; v_call: TRBV7-9; cdr3_length: 15; d_call: TRBD1; j_call: TRBJ2-7; cdr3_nt: TGTGCCAGCAGCTTATTGGACAGGACCCCCTACGAGCAGTACTTC; cdr3_aa: CASSLLDRTPYEQYF
clone_size: -; v_call: TRBV29-1; cdr3_length: 13; d_call: TRBD1; j_call: TRBJ2-2; cdr3_nt: TGCAGCGGCAGGGGGCAGGACGCCGGGGAGCTGTTTTTT; cdr3_aa: CSGRGQDAGELFF
clone_size: few; v_call: TRBV19; cdr3_length: 16; d_call: -; j_call: TRBJ2-1; cdr3_nt: TGTGCCAGTAGTATACCCCAGCGAGAGTCGGGGGACGAGCAGTTCTTC; cdr3_aa: CASSIPQRESGDEQFF
clone_size: few; v_call: TRBV5-8; cdr3_length: 14; d_call: -; j_call: TRBJ1-5; cdr3_nt: TGTGCCAGCAGCTTCGATACAAGCAATCAGCCCCAGCATTTT; cdr3_aa: CASSFDTSNQPQHF
clone_size: once; v_call: TRBV27; cdr3_length: 15; d_call: TRBD2; j_call: TRBJ2-5; cdr3_nt: TGTGCCAGCAGTTCCAACCCTAGCGGCCAAGAGACCCAGTACTTC; cdr3_aa: CASSSNPSGQETQYF
clone_size: -; v_call: TRBV4-3; cdr3_length: 18; d_call: -; j_call: TRBJ1-6; cdr3_nt: TGCGCCAGCAGCCAAGATCGATCAGGGACATCCTATAATTCACCCCTCCACTTT; cdr3_aa: CASSQDRSGTSYNSPLHF
clone_size: -; v_call: TRBV7-9; cdr3_length: 16; d_call: -; j_call: TRBJ2-2; cdr3_nt: TGTGCCAGCAGCTTAGTGGCCCTAGGCTACACCGGGGAGCTGTTTTTT; cdr3_aa: CASSLVALGYTGELFF
clone_size: once; v_call: TRBV4-3; cdr3_length: 16; d_call: TRBD1; j_call: TRBJ1-6; cdr3_nt: TGCGCCAGCAGCCAAGAACCGATCACAGGGGTCTCACCCCTCCACTTT; cdr3_aa: CASSQEPITGVSPLHF
clone_size: -; v_call: TRBV7-8; cdr3_length: 19; d_call: -; j_call: TRBJ1-5; cdr3_nt: TGTGCCAGCAGCTCTTCCCGACGGGGGGCCCCGGGATATGGTCAGCCCCAGCATTTT; cdr3_aa: CASSSSRRGAPGYGQPQHF
clone_size: -; v_call: TRBV10-3; cdr3_length: 15; d_call: TRBD1; j_call: TRBJ1-2; cdr3_nt: TGTGCCATCAGTGAGGGGACAGGGCTCAACTATGGCTACACCTTC; cdr3_aa: CAISEGTGLNYGYTF
clone_size: -; v_call: TRBV7-9; cdr3_length: 13; d_call: -; j_call: TRBJ1-1; cdr3_nt: TGTGCCAGCAGCCCACAGGGAGACACTGAAGCTTTCTTT; cdr3_aa: CASSPQGDTEAFF
clone_size: -; v_call: TRBV7-9; cdr3_length: 14; d_call: TRBD1; j_call: TRBJ1-1; cdr3_nt: TGTGCCAGCAACCCGACAGGGGAGGACACTGAAGCTTTCTTT; cdr3_aa: CASNPTGEDTEAFF
clone_size: once; v_call: TRBV5-4; cdr3_length: 15; d_call: -; j_call: TRBJ1-6; cdr3_nt: TGTGCCAGCAGCTACGACAGCTCCTATAATTCACCCCTCCACTTT; cdr3_aa: CASSYDSSYNSPLHF